A single sample gave rise to the 20 T cell receptor beta chains below, sequenced in a study of OX40 agonist ivuxolimab in advanced cancers. The repertoire was sequenced with immunoSEQ multiplex PCR; TCRdb's copy has only in-frame clones and lacks some. The table includes tens of thousands of clones, approximately 91% detected once. The material was CD4+ or CD8+ T cells sorted from blood, obtained in a trial of the OX40 agonist ivuxolimab. Receptors were obtained from an adult with an advanced solid tumor such as melanoma, head and neck, liver or kidney cancer.

This rearrangement joins TRBV29-1 to TRBJ1-4; 12 bases match TRBD1. Germline V gives CDR1 SQVTM, CDR2 ANQGSEA. Trimming took 0 bases from V and 10 from J; bases not matched to a gene: 6. The CDR3 runs 15 residues. CDR3: CSVEDPGTGGGKLFF. CDR3 bases: TGCAGCGTTGAAGATCCCGGGACAGGGGGCGGAAAACTGTTTTTT. Variable domain in full (rest from reference TRBV29-1 and TRBJ1-4): SAVISQKPSRDICQRGTSLTIQCQVDSQVTMMFWYRQQPGQSLTLIATANQGSEATYESGFVIDKFPISRPNLTFSTLTVSNMSPEDSSIYLCSVEDPGTGGGKLFFGSGTQLSVL.

V and J are TRBV6-1 and TRBJ1-6, with D perhaps matching TRBD1 (5 bases). The germline CDR1 and CDR2 sequences are MNHNS and SASEGT. This CDR3 comprises 13 residues. In nucleotides, the CDR3 is TGTGCTACGGGGCAAGGGTGGGATTCACCCCTCCACTTT. This codes for CATGQGWDSPLHF.

The chain carries TRBV11-2 and TRBJ2-5; TRBD1 or TRBD2 may be the D gene (6 bases each). V was pared by 1 base and J by 5 bases, with 17 bases between. CDR3 length equals 16 residues. Germline V CDR1 and CDR2: SGHAT, FQNNGV. Here the CDR3 DNA reads TGTGCCAGCAGCTTAGGGCGGGACACAATACCGGAGACCCAGTACTTC. Its protein product is CASSLGRDTIPETQYF.

The chain recombines TRBV28 with TRBJ2-7, with D perhaps matching TRBD1 or TRBD2 (5 bases each). Germline V gives CDR1 MDHEN, CDR2 SYDVKM. This CDR3 is built from 15 residues. With 6 bases removed from V and 2 bases from J, the gap between germline ends came to 17 bases. In DNA, the CDR3 is TGTGCCAGCAGCAAAAATCGAGGGACGGCCTACGAGCAGTACTTC. It specifies CASSKNRGTAYEQYF.

This chain uses TRBV28 with TRBJ1-2; 7 bases align to TRBD1. Germline V gene lookup returns CDR1 MDHEN and CDR2 SYDVKM. The CDR3 contains 15 residues. The V gene end was trimmed by 5 bases and the J gene end by 5 bases; junction bases not matched to a gene: 11. In nucleotides, the CDR3 is TGTGCCAGCAGTCCGCGACAGGGTGTGGTTTATGGCTACACCTTC. It encodes CASSPRQGVVYGYTF.

CDR3 loop: CASSYPPGQYNSPLHF. Here the CDR3 DNA reads TGTGCCAGCAGTTACCCTCCGGGACAGTATAATTCACCCCTCCACTTT. The chain couples TRBV6-6 to TRBJ1-6, with 7 bases identical to TRBD1. After removal of 2 bases from V and 4 bases from J, the junction contained 5 bases not matched to a gene. Per germline, CDR1 MNHNY and CDR2 SVGAGI (reference sequence). CDR3 size: 16 residues.

This chain connects TRBV19 to TRBJ1-5; TRBD1 is a possible D gene (5 bases). The CDR3 length is 14 residues. The ends were cut back, 4 bases at V and 6 bases at J, with 13 bases in the middle. Per the germline V gene, CDR1 is LNHDA and CDR2 is SQIVND (reference sequence). CDR3 DNA: TGTGCCAGTAGTACGGTTCAGGGAGGTCAGCCCCAGCATTTT. It yields the protein CASSTVQGGQPQHF.

The CDR3 DNA is TGTGCCAGCAGCGTTGGAGCGGGAGGGTGGTATGATGAGCAGTTCTTC. Its protein product is CASSVGAGGWYDEQFF. V usage is TRBV9 and J usage is TRBJ2-1; 10 bases are a match to TRBD2. The CDR3 is 16 residues long. V shed 2 bases and J 8 bases; nucleotides not matched to a gene: 10. Germline CDR1 is SGDLS and CDR2 is YYNGEE.

The CDR3 coding sequence is TGTGCCTGGAGTGCGGGGTTTGGCAATCAGCCCCAGCATTTT. Translated, it gives CAWSAGFGNQPQHF. The chain carries TRBV30 and TRBJ1-5; D is uncertain. The CDR3 length is 14 residues. The germline CDR1 and CDR2 sequences are GTSNPN and SVGIG (reference sequence). Trimming removed 1 base from V and 2 bases from J, with 9 bases in between. The complete variable domain, with remaining parts taken from reference TRBV30 and TRBJ1-5, reads SQTIHQWPATLVQPVGSPLSLECTVEGTSNPNLYWYRQAAGRGLQLLFYSVGIGQISSEVPQNLSASRPQDRQFILSSKKLLLSDSGFYLCAWSAGFGNQPQHFGDGTRLSIL.

This rearrangement joins TRBV5-4 to TRBJ2-5, with D tentatively TRBD1 or TRBD2 (5 bases each). CDR1 SGHNT and CDR2 YYREEE come from the germline V gene (reference sequence). V was shortened by 3 bases and J by 4 bases, with 16 bases between the two germline ends. This CDR3 is built from 15 residues. The CDR3 loop is CASSSIGDPGETQYF. CDR3 DNA: TGTGCCAGCAGCTCAATAGGGGACCCAGGAGAGACCCAGTACTTC. Using reference TRBV5-4 and TRBJ2-5 for the parts outside the CDR3, the full variable domain is ETGVTQSPTHLIKTRGQQVTLRCSSQSGHNTVSWYQQALGQGPQFIFQYYREEENGRGNFPPRFSGLQFPNYSSELNVNALELDDSALYLCASSSIGDPGETQYFGPGTRLLVL.

The V gene is TRBV19, the J gene TRBJ1-5; no reliable D call. Germline CDR1 LNHDA, CDR2 SQIVND (reference sequence). This CDR3 spans 17 amino acids. Deletions cut 7 bases from V and 0 bases from J, with 19 bases between. The CDR3 nucleotides are TGTGCCAGTATAAACAACGGACCGATGAATAGCAATCAGCCCCAGCATTTT. Amino acid sequence: CASINNGPMNSNQPQHF.

The chain links TRBV6-5 to TRBJ1-2; D might be TRBD1 (6 bases). Trimming took 6 bases from V and 0 from J, leaving 11 bases between them. Germline V gene sequence: CDR1 MNHEY, CDR2 SVGAGI. This CDR3 contains 14 residues. The CDR3, as DNA: TGTGCCAGCAGACCAGGGGACGCTAACTATGGCTACACCTTC. As protein: CASRPGDANYGYTF.

This sequence joins TRBV7-2 and TRBJ2-7; perhaps TRBD1 as D (7 bases). V was shortened by 2 bases and J by 1 base, with 12 bases between the two germline ends. The germline V gene encodes CDR1 SGHTA and CDR2 FQGNSA. The CDR3 totals 15 residues. The CDR3 sequence is CASSLNQGGSYEQYF. The CDR3 coding sequence is TGTGCCAGCAGCTTAAACCAGGGGGGATCCTACGAGCAGTACTTC.

This clone was picked up one time. This chain joins TRBV6-1 and TRBJ2-3; D is possibly TRBD2 (5 bases). Germline CDR1 is MNHNS and CDR2 is SASEGT. Deletions cut 8 bases from V and 0 bases from J, with 12 bases between. The CDR3 spans 14 residues. For the CDR3, the DNA is TGTGCCAGCGGCCCGGGGATCAGCACAGATACGCAGTATTTT. Translated, it gives CASGPGISTDTQYF.

This chain connects TRBV7-2 to TRBJ2-7; 11 positions match TRBD2. CDR1 is SGHTA and CDR2 is FQGNSA in the germline V gene. Germline trimming cut 3 bases from V and 2 bases from J; bases unmatched to any gene: 3. The CDR3 loop spans 15 amino acids. CDR3 in DNA: TGTGCCAGCAGCTTTACTAGCGGGAGAACCTACGAGCAGTACTTC. It codes for CASSFTSGRTYEQYF.

The rearrangement joins TRBV4-2 to TRBJ1-6; TRBD1 matches at 10 bases. This CDR3 has 16 residues. The germline V gene has CDR1 LGHNA and CDR2 YNFKEQ. The junction had 7 bases not matched to a gene; V was cut back by 1 base and J by 10 bases. CDR3 amino acids: CASSQAGTGVSSPLHF. CDR3 DNA: TGTGCCAGCAGCCAAGCTGGGACAGGGGTAAGCTCACCCCTCCACTTT.

This chain uses TRBV7-8 with TRBJ2-1; D unresolved. CDR1 and CDR2 (germline): SGHVS, FQNEAQ. V was clipped by 5 bases and J by 1 base, with 9 bases between them. CDR3 length: 14 residues. The CDR3 region has the DNA TGTGCCAGCAGCCATGGGGTGTCCTACAATGAGCAGTTCTTC. The encoded protein is CASSHGVSYNEQFF.

The chain combines TRBV2 with TRBJ2-1; D not certain. The CDR3 is made up of 15 amino acids. Germline V gives CDR1 SNHLY, CDR2 FYNNEI. V was clipped by 4 bases and J by 0 bases, with 10 bases between them. CDR3 sequence: CASSAEASSYNEQFF. The CDR3 region has the DNA TGTGCCAGCAGTGCGGAAGCGAGCTCCTACAATGAGCAGTTCTTC. The full variable domain, in which reference TRBV2 and TRBJ2-1 provide the parts outside the CDR3, is EPEVTQTPSHQVTQMGQEVILRCVPISNHLYFYWYRQILGQKVEFLVSFYNNEISEKSEIFDDQFSVERPDGSNFTLKIRSTKLEDSAMYFCASSAEASSYNEQFFGPGTRLTVL.

J is TRBJ1-1 and V is TRBV28; D is perhaps TRBD1 (6 bases). Trimming pared 3 bases from V and 11 bases from J, leaving 13 bases between. Germline-derived CDR1 and CDR2 are MDHEN and SYDVKM. This CDR3 has 12 amino acids. The CDR3 DNA sequence: TGTGCCAGCAGTTTGCAACAGGGCGAGGCTTTCTTT. It specifies CASSLQQGEAFF.

The chain joins TRBV6-5 to TRBJ2-7; 7 bases agree with TRBD1. Looked up from germline, CDR1 is MNHEY and CDR2 is SVGAGI. V was clipped by 5 bases and J by 2 bases; unmatched bases: 6. The CDR3 spans 14 residues. The CDR3 nucleotides are TGTGCCAGCAGTAAACCGGGACAGCCCTACGAGCAGTACTTC. Amino acid sequence: CASSKPGQPYEQYF.